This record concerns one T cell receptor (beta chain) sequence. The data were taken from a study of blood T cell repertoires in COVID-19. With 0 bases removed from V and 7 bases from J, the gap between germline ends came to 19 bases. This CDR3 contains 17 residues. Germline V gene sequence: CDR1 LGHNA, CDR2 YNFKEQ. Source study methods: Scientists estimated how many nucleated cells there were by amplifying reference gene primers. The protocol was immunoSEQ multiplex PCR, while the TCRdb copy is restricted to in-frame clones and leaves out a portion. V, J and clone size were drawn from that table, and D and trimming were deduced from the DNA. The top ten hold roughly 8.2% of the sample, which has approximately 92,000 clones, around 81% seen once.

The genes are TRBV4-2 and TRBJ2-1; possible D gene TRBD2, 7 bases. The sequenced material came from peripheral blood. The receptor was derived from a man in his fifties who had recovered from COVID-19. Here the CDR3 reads CASSQDTGGGSSNEQFF. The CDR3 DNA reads TGTGCCAGCAGCCAAGATACTGGGGGCGGGAGTAGTAATGAGCAGTTCTTC.